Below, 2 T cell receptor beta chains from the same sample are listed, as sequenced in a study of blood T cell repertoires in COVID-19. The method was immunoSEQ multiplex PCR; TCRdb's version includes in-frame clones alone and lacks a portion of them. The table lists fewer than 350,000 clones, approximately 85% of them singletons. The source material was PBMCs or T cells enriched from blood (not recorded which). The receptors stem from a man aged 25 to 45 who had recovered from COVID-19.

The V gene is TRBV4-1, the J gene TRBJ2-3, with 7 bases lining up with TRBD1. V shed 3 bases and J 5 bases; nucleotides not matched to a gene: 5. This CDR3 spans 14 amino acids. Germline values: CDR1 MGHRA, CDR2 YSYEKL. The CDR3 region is CASSHPAGGDTQYF. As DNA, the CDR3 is TGCGCCAGCAGCCACCCAGCAGGGGGAGATACGCAGTATTTT.

CDR3 sequence (DNA): TGTGCCACAAGGGGGTGGGACGCCTATGGCTACACCTTC. Its protein is CATRGWDAYGYTF. The chain links TRBV30 to TRBJ1-2; D is possibly TRBD1 (6 bases). CDR3 size: 13 residues. V lost 8 bases and J 4 bases, leaving 17 bases between the germline ends. Germline V gene data show CDR1 as GTSNPN and CDR2 as SVGIG (reference sequence).